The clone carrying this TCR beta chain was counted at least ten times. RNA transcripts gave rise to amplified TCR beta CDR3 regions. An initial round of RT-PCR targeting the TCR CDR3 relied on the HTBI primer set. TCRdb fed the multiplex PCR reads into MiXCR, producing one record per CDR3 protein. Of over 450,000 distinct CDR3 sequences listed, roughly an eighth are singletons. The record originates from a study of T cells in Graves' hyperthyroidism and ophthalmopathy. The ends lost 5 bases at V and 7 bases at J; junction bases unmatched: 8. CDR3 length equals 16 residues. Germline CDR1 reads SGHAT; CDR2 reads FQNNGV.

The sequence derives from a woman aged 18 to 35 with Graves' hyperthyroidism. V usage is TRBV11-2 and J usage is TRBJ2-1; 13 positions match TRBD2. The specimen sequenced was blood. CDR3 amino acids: CASSPRTSGSRNEQFF. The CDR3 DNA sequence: TGTGCCAGCAGCCCTCGGACTAGCGGGAGTAGGAATGAGCAGTTCTTC.